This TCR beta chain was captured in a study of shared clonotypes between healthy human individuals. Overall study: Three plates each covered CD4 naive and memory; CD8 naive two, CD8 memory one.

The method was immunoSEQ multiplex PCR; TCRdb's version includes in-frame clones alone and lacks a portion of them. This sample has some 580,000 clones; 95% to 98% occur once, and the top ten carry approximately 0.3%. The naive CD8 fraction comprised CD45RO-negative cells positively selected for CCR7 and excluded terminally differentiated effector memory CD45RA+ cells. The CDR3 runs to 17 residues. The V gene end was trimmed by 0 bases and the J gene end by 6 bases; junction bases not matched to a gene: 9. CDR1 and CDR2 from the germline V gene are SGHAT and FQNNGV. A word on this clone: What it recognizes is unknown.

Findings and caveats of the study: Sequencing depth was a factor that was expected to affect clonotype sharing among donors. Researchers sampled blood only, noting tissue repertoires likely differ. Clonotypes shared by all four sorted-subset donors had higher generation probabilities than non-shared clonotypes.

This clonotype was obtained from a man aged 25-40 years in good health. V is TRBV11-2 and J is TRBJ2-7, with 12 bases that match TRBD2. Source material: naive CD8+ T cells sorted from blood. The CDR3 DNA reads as TGTGCCAGCAGCTTAGATCTATGGACTAGCGGGATTTTCGAGCAGTACTTC. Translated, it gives CASSLDLWTSGIFEQYF.